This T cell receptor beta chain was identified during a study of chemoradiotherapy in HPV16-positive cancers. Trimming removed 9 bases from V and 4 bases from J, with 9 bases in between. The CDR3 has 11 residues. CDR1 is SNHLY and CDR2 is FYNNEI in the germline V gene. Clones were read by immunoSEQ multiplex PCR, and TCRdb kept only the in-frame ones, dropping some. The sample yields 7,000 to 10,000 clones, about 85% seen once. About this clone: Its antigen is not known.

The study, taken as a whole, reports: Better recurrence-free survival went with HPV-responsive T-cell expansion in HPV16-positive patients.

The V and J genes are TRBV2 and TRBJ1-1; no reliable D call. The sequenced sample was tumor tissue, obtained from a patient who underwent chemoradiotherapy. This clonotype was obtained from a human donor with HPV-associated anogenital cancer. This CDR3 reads CARKGGTEAFF. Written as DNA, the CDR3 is TGTGCCAGAAAAGGAGGCACTGAAGCTTTCTTT.